This entry features one TCR beta chain sequence. Antigen: not known. The entry originates in a study of cytomegalovirus exposure and HLA in healthy donors. Study overall: In an earlier analysis, around 100 million unique TCR beta sequences were found from about 180 million T cells.

The CDR3 contains 13 residues. Germline V lookup: CDR1 SGHTA, CDR2 FQGTGA. Trimming pared 5 bases from V and 0 bases from J, leaving 5 bases between. Researchers ran the PCR with 60 Vbeta and 13 Jbeta primers. Using immunoSEQ multiplex PCR, the repertoire was profiled, and TCRdb retains in-frame clones only, with some absent. Altogether about 150,000 clones are present, over 75% being singletons, with the ten largest covering about 0.64%. The study, taken as a whole, reports: Among TCR sequences, most were rare, though some public TCRs appeared in many donors. Later analysis identified a missense DCLRE1C variant that was linked to TCR beta V- and J-gene trimming.

The TCR comes from a male donor in good health and CMV-seronegative. The specimen was PBMCs. This chain connects TRBV7-3 to TRBJ2-1; D unresolved. The chain's CDR3 is CASSPNSYNEQFF. The CDR3 region has the DNA TGTGCCAGCAGCCCAAACTCCTACAATGAGCAGTTCTTC.